This T cell receptor beta chain was captured in a study of T cells in Graves' hyperthyroidism and ophthalmopathy. Using RNA transcripts as the source, TCR beta CDR3 regions were amplified. First-round RT-PCR targeting the TCR CDR3 was performed with the HTBI primer set. TCRdb recomputed calls from the multiplex PCR reads with MiXCR, one row per CDR3 protein. In the table there are a few hundred thousand distinct CDR3 sequences, 12% to 15% of which are singletons. V was trimmed by 7 bases and J by 6 bases, leaving 16 bases between them. The CDR3 contains 13 residues. Germline values: CDR1 SQVTM, CDR2 ANQGSEA. The study based diagnoses on clinical symptoms, serum thyroxine and TRAb, thyroid ultrasound and orbital computed tomography.

Specimen: blood. This receptor was identified in a woman between 50 and 59 years old with Graves' hyperthyroidism that later progressed to Graves' ophthalmopathy. The chain has TRBV29-1 and TRBJ2-4; maybe TRBD1 (6 bases). The CDR3 loop is CSGGEGVRNIQYF. The CDR3 DNA reads as TGCAGCGGGGGTGAGGGGGTGAGAAACATTCAGTACTTC.